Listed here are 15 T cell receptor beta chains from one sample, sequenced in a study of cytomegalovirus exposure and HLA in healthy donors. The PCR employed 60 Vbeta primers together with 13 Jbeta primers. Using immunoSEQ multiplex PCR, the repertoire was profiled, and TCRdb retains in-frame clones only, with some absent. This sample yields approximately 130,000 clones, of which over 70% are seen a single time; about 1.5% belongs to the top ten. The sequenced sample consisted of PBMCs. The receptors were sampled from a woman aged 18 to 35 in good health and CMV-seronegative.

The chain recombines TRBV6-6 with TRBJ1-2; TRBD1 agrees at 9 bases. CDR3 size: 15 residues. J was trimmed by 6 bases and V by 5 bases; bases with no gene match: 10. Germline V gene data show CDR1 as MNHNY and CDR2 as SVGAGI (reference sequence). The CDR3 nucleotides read TGTGCCAGCAGTACCAATCCAACAGGGGGCGATGGCTACACCTTC. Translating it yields CASSTNPTGGDGYTF.

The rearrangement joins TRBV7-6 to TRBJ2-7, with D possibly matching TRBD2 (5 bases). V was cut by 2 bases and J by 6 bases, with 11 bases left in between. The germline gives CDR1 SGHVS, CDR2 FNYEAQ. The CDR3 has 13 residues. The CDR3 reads CASSLSTSSEQYF. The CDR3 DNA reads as TGTGCCAGCAGCTTATCTACTAGTTCCGAGCAGTACTTC.

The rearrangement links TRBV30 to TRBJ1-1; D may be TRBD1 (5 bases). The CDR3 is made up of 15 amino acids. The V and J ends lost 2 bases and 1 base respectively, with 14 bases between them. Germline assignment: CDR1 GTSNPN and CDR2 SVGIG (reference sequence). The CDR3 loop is CAWSTTSGRNTEAFF. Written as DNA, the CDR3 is TGTGCCTGGAGTACCACGTCAGGGCGGAACACTGAAGCTTTCTTT. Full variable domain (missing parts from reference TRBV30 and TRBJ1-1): SQTIHQWPATLVQPVGSPLSLECTVEGTSNPNLYWYRQAAGRGLQLLFYSVGIGQISSEVPQNLSASRPQDRQFILSSKKLLLSDSGFYLCAWSTTSGRNTEAFFGQGTRLTVV.

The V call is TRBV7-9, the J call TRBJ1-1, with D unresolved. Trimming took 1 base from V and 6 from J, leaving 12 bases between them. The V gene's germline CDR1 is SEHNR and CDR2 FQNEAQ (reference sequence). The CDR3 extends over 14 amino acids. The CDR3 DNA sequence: TGTGCCAGCAGCTTAGGGCCGCTCGCGGCTGAAGCTTTCTTT. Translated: CASSLGPLAAEAFF. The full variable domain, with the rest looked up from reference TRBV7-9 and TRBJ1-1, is DTGVSQNPRHKITKRGQNVTFRCDPISEHNRLYWYRQTLGQGPEFLTYFQNEAQLEKSRLLSDRFSAERPKGSFSTLEIQRTEQGDSAMYLCASSLGPLAAEAFFGQGTRLTVV.

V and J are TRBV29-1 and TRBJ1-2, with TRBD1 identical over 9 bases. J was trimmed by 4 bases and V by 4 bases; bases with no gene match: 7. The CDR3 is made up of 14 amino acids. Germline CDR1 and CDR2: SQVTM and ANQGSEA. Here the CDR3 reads CSVARTGDGYGYTF. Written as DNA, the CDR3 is TGCAGCGTTGCCAGGACAGGGGATGGCTATGGCTACACCTTC.

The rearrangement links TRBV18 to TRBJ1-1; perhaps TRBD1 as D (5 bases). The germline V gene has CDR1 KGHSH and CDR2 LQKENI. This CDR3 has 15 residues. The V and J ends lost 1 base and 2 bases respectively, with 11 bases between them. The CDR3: CASSPRQGSNTEAFF. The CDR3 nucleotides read TGTGCCAGCTCACCACGGCAGGGATCTAACACTGAAGCTTTCTTT.

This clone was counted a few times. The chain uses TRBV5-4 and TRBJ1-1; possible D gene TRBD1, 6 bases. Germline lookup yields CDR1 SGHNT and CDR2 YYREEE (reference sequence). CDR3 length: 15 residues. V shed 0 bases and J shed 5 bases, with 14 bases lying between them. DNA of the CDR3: TGTGCCAGCAGCTTGGGGGACAAGGTAGAGACTGAAGCTTTCTTT. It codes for CASSLGDKVETEAFF.

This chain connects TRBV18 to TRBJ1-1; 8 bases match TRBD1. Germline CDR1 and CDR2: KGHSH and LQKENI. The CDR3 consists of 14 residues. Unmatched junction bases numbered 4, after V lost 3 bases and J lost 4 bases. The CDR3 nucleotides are TGTGCCAGCTCACCCCAGGGGGCTGGCACTGAAGCTTTCTTT. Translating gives CASSPQGAGTEAFF.

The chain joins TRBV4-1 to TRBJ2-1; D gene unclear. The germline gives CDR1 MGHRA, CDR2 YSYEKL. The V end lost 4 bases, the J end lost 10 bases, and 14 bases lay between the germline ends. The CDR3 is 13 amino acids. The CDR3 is CASSLIVAEEQFF. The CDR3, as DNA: TGCGCCAGCAGCCTCATTGTTGCGGAGGAGCAGTTCTTC.

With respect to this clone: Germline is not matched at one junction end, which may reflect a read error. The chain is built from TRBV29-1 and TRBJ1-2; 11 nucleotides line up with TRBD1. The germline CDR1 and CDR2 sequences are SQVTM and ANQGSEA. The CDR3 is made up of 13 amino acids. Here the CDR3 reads CSVEGQGARGYTF. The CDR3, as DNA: TGCAGCGTCGAAGGACAGGGGGCCAGGGGCTACACCTTC. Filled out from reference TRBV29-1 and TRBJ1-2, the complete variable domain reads SAVISQKPSRDICQRGTSLTIQCQVDSQVTMMFWYRQQPGQSLTLIATANQGSEATYESGFVIDKFPISRPNLTFSTLTVSNMSPEDSSIYLCSVEGQGARGYTFGSGTRLTVV.

CDR3 sequence (DNA): TGTGCCAGCAGTGGCGACAGGGGCTCCTACAATGAGCAGTTCTTC. The encoded protein is CASSGDRGSYNEQFF. The chain uses TRBV2 and TRBJ2-1; 8 positions agree with TRBD1. CDR1 and CDR2 from the germline V gene are SNHLY and FYNNEI. This CDR3 region has 15 residues. V was clipped by 4 bases and J by 0 bases; unmatched bases: 2.

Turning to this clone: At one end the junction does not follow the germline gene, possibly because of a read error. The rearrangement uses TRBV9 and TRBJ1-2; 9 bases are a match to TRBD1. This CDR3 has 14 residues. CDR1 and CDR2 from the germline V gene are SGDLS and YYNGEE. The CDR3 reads CASTVGDRVYGYTF. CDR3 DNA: TGTGCCAGCACCGTAGGGGACAGGGTCTATGGCTACACCTTC.

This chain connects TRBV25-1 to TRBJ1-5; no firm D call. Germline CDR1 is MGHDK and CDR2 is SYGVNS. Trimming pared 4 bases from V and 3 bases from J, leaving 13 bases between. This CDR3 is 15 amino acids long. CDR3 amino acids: CASSGEEKNNQPQHF. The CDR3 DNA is TGTGCCAGCAGTGGTGAGGAGAAGAACAATCAGCCCCAGCATTTT.

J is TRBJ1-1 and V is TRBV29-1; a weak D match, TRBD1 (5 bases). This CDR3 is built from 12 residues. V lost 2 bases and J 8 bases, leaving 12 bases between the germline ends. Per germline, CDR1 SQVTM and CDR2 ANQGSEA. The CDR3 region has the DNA TGCAGCGTTGAAATGTCCCCAGGGGAAGCTTTCTTT. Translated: CSVEMSPGEAFF.

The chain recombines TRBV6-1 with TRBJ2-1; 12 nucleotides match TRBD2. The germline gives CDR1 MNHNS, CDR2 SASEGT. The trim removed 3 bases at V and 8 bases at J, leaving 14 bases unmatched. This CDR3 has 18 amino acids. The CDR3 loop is CASSDGLAGYSRFDEQFF. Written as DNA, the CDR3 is TGTGCCAGCAGTGACGGACTAGCGGGATATAGTCGTTTCGATGAGCAGTTCTTC.